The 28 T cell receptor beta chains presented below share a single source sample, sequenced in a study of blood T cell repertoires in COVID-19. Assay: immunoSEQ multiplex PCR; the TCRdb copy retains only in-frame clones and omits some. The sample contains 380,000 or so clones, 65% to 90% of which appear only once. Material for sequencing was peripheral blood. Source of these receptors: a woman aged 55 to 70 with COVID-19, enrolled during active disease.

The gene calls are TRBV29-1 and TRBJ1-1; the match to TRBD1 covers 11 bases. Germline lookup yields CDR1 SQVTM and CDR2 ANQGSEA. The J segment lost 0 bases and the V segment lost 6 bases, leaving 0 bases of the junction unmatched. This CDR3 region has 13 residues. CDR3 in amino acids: CSVDRGLNTEAFF. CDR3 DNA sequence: TGCAGCGTGGACAGGGGGCTGAACACTGAAGCTTTCTTT.

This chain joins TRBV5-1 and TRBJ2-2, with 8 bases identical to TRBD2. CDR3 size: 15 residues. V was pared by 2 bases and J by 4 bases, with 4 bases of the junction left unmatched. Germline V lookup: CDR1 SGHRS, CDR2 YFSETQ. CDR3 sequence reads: CASSLGSGVTGELFF. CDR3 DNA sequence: TGCGCCAGCAGCTTAGGTAGCGGGGTCACCGGGGAGCTGTTTTTT.

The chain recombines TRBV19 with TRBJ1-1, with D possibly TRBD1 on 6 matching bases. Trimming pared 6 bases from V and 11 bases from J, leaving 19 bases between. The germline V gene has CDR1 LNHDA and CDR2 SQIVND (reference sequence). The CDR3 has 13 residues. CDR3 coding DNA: TGTGCCAGTAGCCGCAGGGGAGCGGTTTCGGCTTTCTTT. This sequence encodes CASSRRGAVSAFF. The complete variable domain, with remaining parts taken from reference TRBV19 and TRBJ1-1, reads DGGITQSPKYLFRKEGQNVTLSCEQNLNHDAMYWYRQDPGQGLRLIYYSQIVNDFQKGDIAEGYSVSREKKESFPLTVTSAQKNPTAFYLCASSRRGAVSAFFGQGTRLTVV.

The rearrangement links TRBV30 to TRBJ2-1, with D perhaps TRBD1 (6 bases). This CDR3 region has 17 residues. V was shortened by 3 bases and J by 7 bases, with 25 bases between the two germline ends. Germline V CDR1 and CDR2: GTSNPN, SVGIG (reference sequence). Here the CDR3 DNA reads TGTGCCTGGAGCTATCGGTCCGAGGGGGTCACTGTTAATGAGCAGTTCTTC. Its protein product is CAWSYRSEGVTVNEQFF.

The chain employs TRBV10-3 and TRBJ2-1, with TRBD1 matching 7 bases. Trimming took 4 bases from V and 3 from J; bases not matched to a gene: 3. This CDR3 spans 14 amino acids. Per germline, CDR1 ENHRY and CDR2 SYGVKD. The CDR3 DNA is TGTGCCATCAGTGGACAGGGTAACTACAATGAGCAGTTCTTC. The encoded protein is CAISGQGNYNEQFF.

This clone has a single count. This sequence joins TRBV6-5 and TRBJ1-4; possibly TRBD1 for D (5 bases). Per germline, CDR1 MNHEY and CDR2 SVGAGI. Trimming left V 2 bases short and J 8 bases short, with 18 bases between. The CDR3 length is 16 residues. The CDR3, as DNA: TGTGCCAGCAGTTACGGGGCCGTGCCAGCCGAGGAAAAACTGTTTTTT. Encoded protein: CASSYGAVPAEEKLFF.

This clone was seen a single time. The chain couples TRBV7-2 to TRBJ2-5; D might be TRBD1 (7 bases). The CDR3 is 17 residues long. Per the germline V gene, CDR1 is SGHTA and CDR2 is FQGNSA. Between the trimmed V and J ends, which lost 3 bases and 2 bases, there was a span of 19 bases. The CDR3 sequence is CASSFPRGGGIQETQYF. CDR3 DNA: TGTGCCAGCAGCTTTCCCCGTGGAGGGGGCATACAAGAGACCCAGTACTTC. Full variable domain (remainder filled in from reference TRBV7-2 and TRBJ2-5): GAGVSQSPSNKVTEKGKDVELRCDPISGHTALYWYRQSLGQGLEFLIYFQGNSAPDKSGLPSDRFSAERTGGSVSTLTIQRTQQEDSAVYLCASSFPRGGGIQETQYFGPGTRLLVL.

The CDR3 protein is CSVTEFQETQYF. In nucleotides, the CDR3 is TGCAGCGTTACGGAGTTCCAAGAGACCCAGTACTTC. V usage is TRBV29-1 and J usage is TRBJ2-5; D is unresolved. Trimming took 5 bases from V and 1 from J, leaving 8 bases between them. The CDR3 runs to 12 residues. Germline V CDR1 and CDR2: SQVTM, ANQGSEA.

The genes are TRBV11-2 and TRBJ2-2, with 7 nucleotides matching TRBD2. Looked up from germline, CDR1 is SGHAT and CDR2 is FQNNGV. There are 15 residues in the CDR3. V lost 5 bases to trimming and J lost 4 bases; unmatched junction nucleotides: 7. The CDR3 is CASSVGTIGTGELFF. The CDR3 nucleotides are TGTGCCAGCAGCGTAGGGACTATTGGCACCGGGGAGCTGTTTTTT.

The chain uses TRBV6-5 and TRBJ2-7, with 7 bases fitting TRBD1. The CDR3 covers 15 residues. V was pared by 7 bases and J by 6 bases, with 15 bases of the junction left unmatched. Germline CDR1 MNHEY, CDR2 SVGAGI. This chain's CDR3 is CASTHLRDRGIEQYF. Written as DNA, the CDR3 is TGTGCCAGCACTCACCTCCGGGACAGAGGGATCGAGCAGTACTTC.

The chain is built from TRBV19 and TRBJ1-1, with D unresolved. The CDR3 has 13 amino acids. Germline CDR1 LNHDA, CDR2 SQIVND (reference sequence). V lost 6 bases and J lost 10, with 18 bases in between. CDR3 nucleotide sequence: TGTGCCAGTAGCTACACAGCAACTTTCGGAGCTTTCTTT. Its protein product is CASSYTATFGAFF.

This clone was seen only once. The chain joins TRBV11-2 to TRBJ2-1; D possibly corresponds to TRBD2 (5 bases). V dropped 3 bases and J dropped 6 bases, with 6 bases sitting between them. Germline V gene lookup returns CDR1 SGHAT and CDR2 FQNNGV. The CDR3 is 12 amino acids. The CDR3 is CASSFRGNEQFF. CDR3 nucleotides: TGTGCCAGCAGCTTCCGGGGCAATGAGCAGTTCTTC. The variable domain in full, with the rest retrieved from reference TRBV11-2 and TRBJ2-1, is EAGVAQSPRYKIIEKRQSVAFWCNPISGHATLYWYQQILGQGPKLLIQFQNNGVVDDSQLPKDRFSAERLKGVDSTLKIQPAKLEDSAVYLCASSFRGNEQFFGPGTRLTVL.

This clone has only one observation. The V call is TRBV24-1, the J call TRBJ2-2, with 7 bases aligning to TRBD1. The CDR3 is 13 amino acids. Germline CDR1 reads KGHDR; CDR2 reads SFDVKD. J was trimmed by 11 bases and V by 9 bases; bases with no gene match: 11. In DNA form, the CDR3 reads TGTGCCACCCAGGGGGTCGGAATCGGAGAGCTGTTTTTT. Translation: CATQGVGIGELFF.

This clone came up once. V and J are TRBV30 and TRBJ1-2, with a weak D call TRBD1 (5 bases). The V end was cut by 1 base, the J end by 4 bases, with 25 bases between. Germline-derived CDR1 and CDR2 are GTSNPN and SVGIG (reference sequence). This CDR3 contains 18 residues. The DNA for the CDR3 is TGTGCCTGGAGTGCACAAATATGGACGAAACAAGGGGCCTATGGCTACACCTTC. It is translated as CAWSAQIWTKQGAYGYTF.

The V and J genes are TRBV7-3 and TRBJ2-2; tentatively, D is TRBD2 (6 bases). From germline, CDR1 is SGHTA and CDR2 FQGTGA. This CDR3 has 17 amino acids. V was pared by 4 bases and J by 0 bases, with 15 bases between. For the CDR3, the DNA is TGTGCCAGCAGCTCCAGGTCGAGACTAGCGAACACCGGGGAGCTGTTTTTT. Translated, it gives CASSSRSRLANTGELFF.

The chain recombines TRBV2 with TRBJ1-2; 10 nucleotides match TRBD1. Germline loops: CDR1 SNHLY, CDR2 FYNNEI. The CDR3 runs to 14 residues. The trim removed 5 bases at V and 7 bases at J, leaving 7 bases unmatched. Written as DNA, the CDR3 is TGTGCCAGCAGTAAAGACCGGGACAGGGGTGGCTACACCTTC. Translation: CASSKDRDRGGYTF.

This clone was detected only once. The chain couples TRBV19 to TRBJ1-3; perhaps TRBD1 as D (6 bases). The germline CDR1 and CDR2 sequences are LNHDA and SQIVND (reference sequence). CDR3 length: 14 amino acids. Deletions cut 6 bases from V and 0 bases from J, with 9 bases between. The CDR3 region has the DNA TGTGCCAGTAGACAGGGTCACTCTGGAAACACCATATATTTT. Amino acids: CASRQGHSGNTIYF.

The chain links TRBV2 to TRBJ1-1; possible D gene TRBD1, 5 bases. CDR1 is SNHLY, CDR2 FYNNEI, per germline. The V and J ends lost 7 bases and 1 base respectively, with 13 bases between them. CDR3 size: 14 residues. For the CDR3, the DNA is TGTGCCAGCATCCTCTTGGGGGGGAACACTGAAGCTTTCTTT. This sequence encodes CASILLGGNTEAFF.

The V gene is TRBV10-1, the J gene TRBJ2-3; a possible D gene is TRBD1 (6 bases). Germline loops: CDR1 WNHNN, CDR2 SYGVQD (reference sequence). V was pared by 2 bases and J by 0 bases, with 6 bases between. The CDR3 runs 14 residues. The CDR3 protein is CASSERGSTDTQYF. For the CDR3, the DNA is TGCGCCAGCAGTGAGAGGGGGAGCACAGATACGCAGTATTTT.

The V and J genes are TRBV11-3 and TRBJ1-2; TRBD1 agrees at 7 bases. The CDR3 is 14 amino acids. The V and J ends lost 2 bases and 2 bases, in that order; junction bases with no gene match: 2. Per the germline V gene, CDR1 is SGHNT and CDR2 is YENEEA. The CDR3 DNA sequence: TGTGCCAGCAGCTTACAGGGGGAAAACTATGGCTACACCTTC. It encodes CASSLQGENYGYTF.

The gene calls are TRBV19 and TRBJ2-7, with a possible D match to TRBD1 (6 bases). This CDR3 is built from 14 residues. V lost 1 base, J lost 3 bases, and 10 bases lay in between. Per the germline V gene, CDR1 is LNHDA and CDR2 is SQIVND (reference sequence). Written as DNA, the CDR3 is TGTGCCAGTAGTATAGGGTCAGGGGACTACGAGCAGTACTTC. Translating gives CASSIGSGDYEQYF. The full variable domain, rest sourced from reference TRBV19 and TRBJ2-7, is DGGITQSPKYLFRKEGQNVTLSCEQNLNHDAMYWYRQDPGQGLRLIYYSQIVNDFQKGDIAEGYSVSREKKESFPLTVTSAQKNPTAFYLCASSIGSGDYEQYFGPGTRLTVT.

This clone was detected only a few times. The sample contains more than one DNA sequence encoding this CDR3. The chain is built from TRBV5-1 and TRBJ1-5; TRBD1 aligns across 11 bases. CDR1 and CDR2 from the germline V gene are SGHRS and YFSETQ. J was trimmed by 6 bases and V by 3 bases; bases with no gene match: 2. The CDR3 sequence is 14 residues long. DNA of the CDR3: TGCGCCAGCAGCTCCGGGACAGGGGGTCAGCCCCAGCATTTT. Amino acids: CASSSGTGGQPQHF. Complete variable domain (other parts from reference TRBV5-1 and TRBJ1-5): KAGVTQTPRYLIKTRGQQVTLSCSPISGHRSVSWYQQTPGQGLQFLFEYFSETQRNKGNFPGRFSGRQFSNSRSEMNVSTLELGDSALYLCASSSGTGGQPQHFGDGTRLSIL.

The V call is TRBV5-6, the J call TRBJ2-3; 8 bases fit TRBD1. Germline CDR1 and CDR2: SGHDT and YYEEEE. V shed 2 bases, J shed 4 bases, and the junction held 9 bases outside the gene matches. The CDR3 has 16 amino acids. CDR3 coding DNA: TGTGCCAGCAGCTTATATCTGACAGGGGTGGCAGATACGCAGTATTTT. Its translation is CASSLYLTGVADTQYF.

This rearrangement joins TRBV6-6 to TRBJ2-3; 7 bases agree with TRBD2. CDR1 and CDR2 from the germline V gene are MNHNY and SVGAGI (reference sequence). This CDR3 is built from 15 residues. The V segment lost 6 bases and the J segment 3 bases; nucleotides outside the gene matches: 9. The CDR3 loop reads CASRVAGVLTDTQYF. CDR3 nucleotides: TGTGCCAGCAGGGTGGCGGGGGTCCTAACAGATACGCAGTATTTT.

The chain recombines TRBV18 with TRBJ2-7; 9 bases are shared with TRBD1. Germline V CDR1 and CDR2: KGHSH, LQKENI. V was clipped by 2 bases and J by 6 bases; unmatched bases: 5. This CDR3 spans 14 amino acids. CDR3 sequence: CASSPTQGAIEQYF. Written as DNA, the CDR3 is TGTGCCAGCTCACCAACACAGGGGGCAATCGAGCAGTACTTC.

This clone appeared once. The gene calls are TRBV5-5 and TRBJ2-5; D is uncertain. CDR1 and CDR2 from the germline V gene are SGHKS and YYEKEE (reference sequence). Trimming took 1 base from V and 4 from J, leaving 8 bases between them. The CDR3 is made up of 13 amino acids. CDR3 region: CASSLTVPETQYF. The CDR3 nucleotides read TGTGCCAGCAGCTTGACAGTCCCAGAGACCCAGTACTTC.

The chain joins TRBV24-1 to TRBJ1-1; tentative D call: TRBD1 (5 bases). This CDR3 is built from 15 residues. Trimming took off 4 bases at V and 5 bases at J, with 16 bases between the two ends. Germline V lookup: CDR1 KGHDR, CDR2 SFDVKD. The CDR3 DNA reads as TGTGCCACCAGTGAAGTGACAGCAGCCCCTACTGAAGCTTTCTTT. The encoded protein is CATSEVTAAPTEAFF.

CDR3 amino acids: CASSQDSGAGGFETQYF. CDR3 sequence (DNA): TGCGCCAGCAGCCAAGATTCGGGAGCGGGGGGGTTCGAGACCCAGTACTTC. The chain couples TRBV4-1 to TRBJ2-5; 10 bases line up with TRBD2. The CDR3 has 17 amino acids. Germline V CDR1 and CDR2: MGHRA, YSYEKL. Unmatched junction bases numbered 9, after V lost 0 bases and J lost 5 bases.